This T cell receptor (beta chain) came from a study of T-cell reconstitution after alpha-beta-depleted transplantation in children. As it was prepared, the TCRbeta library received unique molecular identifiers. From the PCR reads, TCRdb called clonotypes with MiXCR, one entry per CDR3 protein. This table holds about a million distinct CDR3 sequences, roughly 29% found once. With 1 base removed from V and 0 bases from J, the gap between germline ends came to 16 bases. The germline CDR1 and CDR2 sequences are SGHDT and YYEEEE. The CDR3 sequence is 17 residues long. The sample in question was PBMCs, mostly from graft donor cells, obtained 360 days after TCRalphabeta/CD19-depleted stem cell transplant. The receptor's source is a boy in the first two years of life who had a stem cell transplant for SCID, so the T cells may come from the graft donor. V gene TRBV5-6 combines with J gene TRBJ2-5; either TRBD1 or TRBD2 may supply D (5 bases each). CDR3 DNA sequence: TGTGCCAGCAGCTTGACCCAGGGTGGGGGATACCAAGAGACCCAGTACTTC. It codes for CASSLTQGGGYQETQYF.